Each of the 22 T cell receptor beta chains below was sequenced from the same sample in a study of blood T cell repertoires in COVID-19. Profiling relied on immunoSEQ multiplex PCR, and the TCRdb table lists in-frame clones only, not all of them. The sample consists of about 120,000 clones, 85% of them appearing once. The sequencing sample was made of peripheral blood. Receptor source: a human donor in a cohort sampled during active COVID-19.

The chain recombines TRBV3-1 (or the pseudogene TRBV3-2) with TRBJ2-7, with TRBD1 as a possible D gene (5 bases). Looked up from germline, CDR1 is LGHDT and CDR2 is YNNKEL (reference sequence). V shed 1 base and J shed 5 bases, with 15 bases lying between them. The CDR3 totals 15 residues. CDR3 sequence: CASSQGPGMFHEQYF. CDR3 DNA sequence: TGTGCCAGCAGCCAAGGGCCAGGGATGTTCCACGAGCAGTACTTC.

The V gene is TRBV7-8, the J gene TRBJ1-5, with TRBD1 matching 9 bases. Looked up from germline, CDR1 is SGHVS and CDR2 is FQNEAQ. Trimming at V came to 3 bases and at J to 4 bases, leaving 4 bases not matched to a gene. The CDR3 covers 15 residues. The CDR3 here is CASSFSGTGNQPQHF. CDR3 nucleotide sequence: TGTGCCAGCAGCTTCTCCGGGACAGGGAATCAGCCCCAGCATTTT.

This clone was observed a few times. The chain carries TRBV2 and TRBJ2-7; D may be TRBD1 (6 bases). Germline loops: CDR1 SNHLY, CDR2 FYNNEI. The CDR3 spans 13 residues. V was clipped by 6 bases and J by 1 base, with 10 bases between them. CDR3 in DNA: TGTGCCAGCAGAGGACAGCAATCCTACGAGCAGTACTTC. Translation: CASRGQQSYEQYF.

This chain uses TRBV30 with TRBJ1-2, with D unclear. CDR1 is GTSNPN and CDR2 is SVGIG in the germline V gene (reference sequence). V was clipped by 0 bases and J by 2 bases, with 7 bases between them. The CDR3 is 13 residues long. This CDR3 reads CAWSVSVNYGYTF. CDR3 coding DNA: TGTGCCTGGAGTGTATCAGTAAACTATGGCTACACCTTC.

The chain recombines TRBV6-1 with TRBJ1-4; no clear D. The CDR3 contains 14 residues. The germline V gene has CDR1 MNHNS and CDR2 SASEGT. V dropped 1 base and J dropped 8 bases, with 11 bases sitting between them. The DNA of the CDR3 is TGTGCCAGCAGTGAAGGGTGGAGTGGCGAAAAACTGTTTTTT. This sequence encodes CASSEGWSGEKLFF.

The chain combines TRBV18 with TRBJ2-3; 9 bases are shared with TRBD2. V was clipped by 4 bases and J by 4 bases; unmatched bases: 3. This CDR3 contains 14 residues. Germline CDR1 is KGHSH and CDR2 is LQKENI. The CDR3, as DNA: TGTGCCAGCTCACTACTAGCGGGCGCAGATACGCAGTATTTT. Amino acids: CASSLLAGADTQYF.

This rearrangement joins TRBV6-6 to TRBJ2-7, with D maybe TRBD1 (5 bases). CDR3 length: 16 amino acids. CDR1 is MNHNY and CDR2 is SVGAGI in the germline V gene (reference sequence). The V end lost 2 bases, the J end lost 2 bases, and 16 bases lay between the germline ends. The CDR3, as DNA: TGTGCCAGCAGTTACCGTTTCCGGAAGGGGACCTACGAGCAGTACTTC. Encoded protein: CASSYRFRKGTYEQYF.

The rearrangement uses TRBV19 and TRBJ1-5; D gene uncertain. The CDR3 is 13 residues long. V gave up 7 bases and J gave up 3 bases, with 10 bases separating them. The germline gives CDR1 LNHDA, CDR2 SQIVND (reference sequence). In DNA form, the CDR3 reads TGTGCCAGTACGGAGGAGGCCAATCAGCCCCAGCATTTT. It codes for CASTEEANQPQHF.

The chain links TRBV18 to TRBJ1-4; 9 bases agree with TRBD1. V lost 3 bases, J lost 4 bases, and 6 bases stayed unmatched. The germline V gene has CDR1 KGHSH and CDR2 LQKENI. This CDR3 has 16 residues. The CDR3 loop is CASSPGQGRNNEKLFF. DNA for the CDR3: TGTGCCAGCTCACCCGGACAGGGGAGGAATAATGAAAAACTGTTTTTT.

V and J are TRBV9 and TRBJ2-5; 9 bases fit TRBD2. Germline V gene lookup returns CDR1 SGDLS and CDR2 YYNGEE. V was clipped by 3 bases and J by 3 bases; unmatched bases: 3. This CDR3 spans 14 amino acids. The CDR3 loop reads CASSATSGKETQYF. For the CDR3, the DNA is TGTGCCAGCAGCGCGACTAGCGGAAAAGAGACCCAGTACTTC.

This chain uses TRBV13 with TRBJ2-5, with TRBD2 matching over 8 bases. V was clipped by 5 bases and J by 5 bases; unmatched bases: 7. Germline CDR1 PRHDT, CDR2 FYEKMQ (reference sequence). This CDR3 is 14 amino acids long. The CDR3 here is CASSTGGPGETQYF. The CDR3 coding sequence is TGTGCCAGCAGCACGGGGGGGCCCGGGGAGACCCAGTACTTC.

The chain employs TRBV28 and TRBJ2-6, with D unresolved. The CDR3 loop spans 14 amino acids. Trimming shortened V by 4 bases and J by 2 bases, and 6 bases separated the two germline ends. From germline, CDR1 is MDHEN and CDR2 SYDVKM. The CDR3 reads CASSSTAGANVLTF. CDR3 nucleotides: TGTGCCAGCAGTTCTACGGCTGGGGCCAACGTCCTGACTTTC.

V usage is TRBV2 and J usage is TRBJ2-1, with 12 positions matching TRBD2. The germline V gene has CDR1 SNHLY and CDR2 FYNNEI. Losses at the gene ends were 8 bases for V and 6 bases for J; bases not matched to a gene: 5. CDR3 length: 14 residues. The CDR3: CASQRLAGVNEQFF. CDR3 DNA sequence: TGTGCCAGCCAGAGACTAGCGGGGGTCAATGAGCAGTTCTTC.

The chain uses TRBV7-2 and TRBJ2-7; D possibly corresponds to TRBD1 (5 bases). Germline V gives CDR1 SGHTA, CDR2 FQGNSA. V lost 6 bases to trimming and J lost 4 bases, with 13 bases between them. The CDR3 runs to 13 residues. The CDR3 sequence: CASSEAGKYEQYF. In DNA, the CDR3 is TGTGCCAGCAGTGAGGCAGGGAAGTACGAGCAGTACTTC.

The J gene is TRBJ2-7, the V gene TRBV19, with TRBD1 identical over 8 bases. The V gene's germline CDR1 is LNHDA and CDR2 SQIVND (reference sequence). Losses at the gene ends were 5 bases for V and 5 bases for J; bases not matched to a gene: 17. The CDR3 runs to 17 residues. CDR3 amino acids: CASSSTGGRPEWNEQYF. In nucleotides, the CDR3 is TGTGCCAGTAGTTCAACAGGGGGAAGGCCGGAATGGAACGAGCAGTACTTC.

J is TRBJ1-1 and V is TRBV10-2; D gene unclear. V was clipped by 2 bases and J by 6 bases, with 13 bases between them. CDR1 WSHSY and CDR2 SAAADI come from the germline V gene. The CDR3 totals 14 residues. The CDR3 loop reads CASSESGRSAEAFF. The CDR3 region has the DNA TGCGCCAGCAGTGAGAGCGGACGGTCCGCTGAAGCTTTCTTT.

As regards this clone: A junction boundary mismatches the germline segment, possibly from a read error. The V gene is TRBV6-5, the J gene TRBJ1-1; 9 nucleotides match TRBD1. The CDR3 sequence is 11 residues long. The germline gives CDR1 MNHEY, CDR2 SVGAGI. CDR3 coding DNA: TGTGCCAGCAGTAGGACAGGGGAAATCAGCTTT. Translation gives CASSRTGEISF.

The chain carries TRBV7-2 and TRBJ2-7; 13 bases line up with TRBD2. The V and J ends lost 2 bases and 2 bases, in that order; junction bases with no gene match: 9. The CDR3 is 18 amino acids. CDR1 is SGHTA, CDR2 FQGNSA, per germline. The CDR3 DNA follows: TGTGCCAGCAGCTTACCCGAAGGGACTAGCGGGGACCCCTACGAGCAGTACTTC. Its protein product is CASSLPEGTSGDPYEQYF.

The V and J genes are TRBV29-1 and TRBJ1-2; D is unclear. The CDR3 runs to 13 residues. V lost 7 bases, J lost 5 bases, and 17 bases lay in between. Germline V gene data show CDR1 as SQVTM and CDR2 as ANQGSEA. The CDR3 here is CSARGSMGYGYTF. CDR3 in DNA: TGCAGCGCGCGAGGGTCAATGGGATATGGCTACACCTTC.

The V and J genes are TRBV4-1 and TRBJ1-4; D unclear. In germline, CDR1 is MGHRA, CDR2 YSYEKL. V dropped 3 bases and J dropped 6 bases, with 8 bases sitting between them. This CDR3 comprises 13 residues. The CDR3 reads CASSQEGYEKLFF. As DNA, the CDR3 is TGCGCCAGCAGCCAGGAGGGATATGAAAAACTGTTTTTT.

The V call is TRBV19, the J call TRBJ1-6, with D possibly being TRBD1 (5 bases). The CDR3 spans 16 residues. V lost 4 bases to trimming and J lost 3 bases, with 13 bases between them. The germline V gene has CDR1 LNHDA and CDR2 SQIVND (reference sequence). CDR3 bases: TGTGCCAGTAGTACCACAGGAAACTTCTATAATTCACCCCTCCACTTT. Protein product: CASSTTGNFYNSPLHF.

The J gene is TRBJ1-2, the V gene TRBV28; D gene ambiguous. The germline V and J ends were trimmed by 2 bases and 4 bases, with 5 bases remaining between them. From germline, CDR1 is MDHEN and CDR2 SYDVKM. This CDR3 region has 12 residues. This CDR3 reads CASSLRGYGYTF. DNA for the CDR3: TGTGCCAGCAGTTTACGGGGCTATGGCTACACCTTC.